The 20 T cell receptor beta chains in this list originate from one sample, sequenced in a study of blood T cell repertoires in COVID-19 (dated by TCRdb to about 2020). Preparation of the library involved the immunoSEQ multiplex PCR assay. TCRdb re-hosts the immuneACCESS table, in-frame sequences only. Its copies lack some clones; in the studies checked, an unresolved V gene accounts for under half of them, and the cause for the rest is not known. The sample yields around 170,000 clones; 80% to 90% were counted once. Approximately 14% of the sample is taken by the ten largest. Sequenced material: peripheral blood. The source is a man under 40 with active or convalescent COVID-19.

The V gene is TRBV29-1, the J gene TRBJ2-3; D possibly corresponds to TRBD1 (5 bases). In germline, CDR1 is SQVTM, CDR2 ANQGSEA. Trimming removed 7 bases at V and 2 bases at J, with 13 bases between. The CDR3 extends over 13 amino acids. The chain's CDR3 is CSDRRGATDTQYF. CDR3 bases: TGCAGCGACCGACGTGGGGCCACAGATACGCAGTATTTT.

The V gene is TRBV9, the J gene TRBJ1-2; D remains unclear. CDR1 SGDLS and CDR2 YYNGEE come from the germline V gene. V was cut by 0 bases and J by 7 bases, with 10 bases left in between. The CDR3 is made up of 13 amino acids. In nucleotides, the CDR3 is TGTGCCAGCAGCGTAGAGGAGGCGGGTGGCTACACCTTC. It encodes CASSVEEAGGYTF.

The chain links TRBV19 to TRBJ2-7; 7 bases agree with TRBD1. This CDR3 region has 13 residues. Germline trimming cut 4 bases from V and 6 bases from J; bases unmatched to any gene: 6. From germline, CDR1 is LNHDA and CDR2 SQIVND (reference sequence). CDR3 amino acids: CASSKTRGIEQYF. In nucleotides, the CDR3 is TGTGCCAGTAGTAAAACCAGGGGGATCGAGCAGTACTTC.

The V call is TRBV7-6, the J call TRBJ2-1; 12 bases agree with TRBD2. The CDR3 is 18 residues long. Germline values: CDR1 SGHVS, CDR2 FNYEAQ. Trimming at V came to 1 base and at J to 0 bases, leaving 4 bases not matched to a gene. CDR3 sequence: CASSLDGLAGNSYNEQFF. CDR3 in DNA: TGTGCCAGCAGCTTAGACGGACTAGCGGGAAACTCCTACAATGAGCAGTTCTTC.

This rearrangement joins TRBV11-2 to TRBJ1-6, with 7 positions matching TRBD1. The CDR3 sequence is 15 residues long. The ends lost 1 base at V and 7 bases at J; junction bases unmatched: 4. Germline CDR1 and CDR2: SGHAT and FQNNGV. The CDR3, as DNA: TGTGCCAGCAGCTTAGCTTGGGACAGAAATTCACCCCTCCACTTT. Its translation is CASSLAWDRNSPLHF.

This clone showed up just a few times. This CDR3 reads CASTTRESGEQYV. In nucleotides, the CDR3 is TGTGCCAGCACCACAAGGGAGTCGGGCGAGCAGTACGTC. The genes are TRBV6-5 and TRBJ2-7; tentatively, D is TRBD2 (5 bases). Trimming took 7 bases from V and 6 from J, leaving 16 bases between them. This CDR3 spans 13 amino acids. From germline, CDR1 is MNHEY and CDR2 SVGAGI.

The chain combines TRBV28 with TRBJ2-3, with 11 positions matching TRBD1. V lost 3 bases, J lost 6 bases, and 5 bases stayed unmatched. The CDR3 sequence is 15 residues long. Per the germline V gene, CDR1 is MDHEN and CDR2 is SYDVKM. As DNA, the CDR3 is TGTGCCAGCAGTTTCCGGGACAGGGGGTACGATACGCAGTATTTT. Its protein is CASSFRDRGYDTQYF.

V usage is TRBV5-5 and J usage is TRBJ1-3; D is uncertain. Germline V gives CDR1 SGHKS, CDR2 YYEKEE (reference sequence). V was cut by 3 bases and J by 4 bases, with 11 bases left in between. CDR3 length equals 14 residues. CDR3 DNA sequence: TGTGCCAGCAGCTCGACTCTCCGGGGAAACACCATATATTTT. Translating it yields CASSSTLRGNTIYF.

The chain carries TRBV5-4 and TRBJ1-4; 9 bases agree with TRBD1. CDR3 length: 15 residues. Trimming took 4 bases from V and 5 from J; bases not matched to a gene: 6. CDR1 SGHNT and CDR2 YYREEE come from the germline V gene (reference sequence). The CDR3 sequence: CASSNAGTGNEKLFF. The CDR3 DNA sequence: TGTGCCAGCAGCAATGCCGGGACAGGGAATGAAAAACTGTTTTTT.

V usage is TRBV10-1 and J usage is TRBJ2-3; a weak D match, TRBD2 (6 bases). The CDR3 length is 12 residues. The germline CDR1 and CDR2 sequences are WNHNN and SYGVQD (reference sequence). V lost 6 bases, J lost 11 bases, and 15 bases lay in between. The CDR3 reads CASSPVGGVQYF. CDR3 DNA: TGCGCCAGCAGCCCCGTCGGCGGGGTGCAGTATTTT.

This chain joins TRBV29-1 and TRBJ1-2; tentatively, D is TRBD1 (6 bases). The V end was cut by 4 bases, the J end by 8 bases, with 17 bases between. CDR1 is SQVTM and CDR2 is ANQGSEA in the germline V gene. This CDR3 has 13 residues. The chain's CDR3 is CSVGNRAKGGYTF. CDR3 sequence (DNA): TGCAGCGTTGGCAACAGGGCAAAAGGGGGCTACACCTTC.

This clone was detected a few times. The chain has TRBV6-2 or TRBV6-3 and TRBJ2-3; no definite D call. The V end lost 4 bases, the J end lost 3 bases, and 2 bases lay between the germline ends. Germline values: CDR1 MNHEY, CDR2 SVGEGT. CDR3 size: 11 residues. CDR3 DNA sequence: TGTGCCAGCAGTTCTACAGATACGCAGTATTTT. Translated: CASSSTDTQYF.

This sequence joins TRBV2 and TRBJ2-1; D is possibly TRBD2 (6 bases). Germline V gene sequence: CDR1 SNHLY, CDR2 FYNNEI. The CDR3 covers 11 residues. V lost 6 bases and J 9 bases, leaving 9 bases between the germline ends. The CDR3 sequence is CASRLAGEQFF. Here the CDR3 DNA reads TGTGCCAGCAGACTAGCTGGTGAGCAGTTCTTC.

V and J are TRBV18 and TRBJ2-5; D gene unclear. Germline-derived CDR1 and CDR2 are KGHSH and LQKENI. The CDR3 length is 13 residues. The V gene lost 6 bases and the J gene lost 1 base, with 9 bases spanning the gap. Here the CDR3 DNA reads TGTGCCAGCTCCGAGAGAGGCCAAGAGACCCAGTACTTC. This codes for CASSERGQETQYF.

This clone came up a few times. CDR3 region: CASSFNLNTEAFF. In DNA form, the CDR3 reads TGTGCCAGCAGCTTCAACTTGAACACTGAAGCTTTCTTT. The chain links TRBV7-2 to TRBJ1-1; no reliable D call. Trimming left V 3 bases short and J 0 bases short, with 5 bases between. This CDR3 spans 13 amino acids. Germline CDR1 SGHTA, CDR2 FQGNSA.

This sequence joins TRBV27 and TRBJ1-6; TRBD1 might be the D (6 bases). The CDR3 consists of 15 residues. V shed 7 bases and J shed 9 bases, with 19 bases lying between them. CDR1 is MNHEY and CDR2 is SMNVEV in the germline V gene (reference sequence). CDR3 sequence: CASTKVSGAGSPLHF. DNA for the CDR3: TGTGCCAGCACCAAGGTATCAGGGGCGGGTTCACCCCTCCACTTT.

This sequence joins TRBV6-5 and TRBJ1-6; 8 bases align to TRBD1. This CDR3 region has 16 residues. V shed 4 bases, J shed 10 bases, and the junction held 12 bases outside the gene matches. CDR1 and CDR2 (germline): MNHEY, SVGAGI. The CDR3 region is CASSSGQGRVRSPLHF. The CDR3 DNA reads TGTGCCAGCAGTTCCGGACAGGGCCGAGTGAGGTCACCCCTCCACTTT.

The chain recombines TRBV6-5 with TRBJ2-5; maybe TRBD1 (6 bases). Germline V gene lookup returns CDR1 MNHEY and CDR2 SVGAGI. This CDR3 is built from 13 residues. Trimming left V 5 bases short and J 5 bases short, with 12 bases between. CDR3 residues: CASSRVRGETQYF. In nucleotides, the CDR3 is TGTGCCAGCAGTCGGGTCAGGGGTGAGACCCAGTACTTC.

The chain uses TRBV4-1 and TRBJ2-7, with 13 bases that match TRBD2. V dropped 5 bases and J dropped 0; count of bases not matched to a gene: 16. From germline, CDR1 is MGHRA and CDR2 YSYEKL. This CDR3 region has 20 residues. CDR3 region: CASSAEGQGGLAGFSYEQYF. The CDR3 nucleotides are TGCGCCAGCAGCGCAGAAGGACAGGGGGGACTAGCGGGATTCTCCTACGAGCAGTACTTC.

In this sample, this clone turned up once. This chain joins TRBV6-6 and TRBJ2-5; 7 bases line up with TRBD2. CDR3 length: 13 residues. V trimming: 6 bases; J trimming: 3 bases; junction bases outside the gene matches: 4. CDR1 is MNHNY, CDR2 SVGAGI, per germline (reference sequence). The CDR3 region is CASRGGLKETQYF. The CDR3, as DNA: TGTGCCAGCAGGGGGGGGTTAAAAGAGACCCAGTACTTC.